A single sample gave rise to the 7 T cell receptor beta chains below, sequenced in a study of blood T cells in healthy people across ages. Next came a second PCR, run for about 7 to 12 cycles, which used a sample-barcoded 5' primer along with a J-beta primer mix. TCRdb reprocessed the 5' RACE reads via MiXCR and lists one record per CDR3 protein. The repertoire holds around 970,000 distinct CDR3 sequences, with roughly half as singletons. The sequencing sample was made of blood. These receptors were collected from a woman aged 55 to 70 in good health.

The V gene is TRBV28, the J gene TRBJ2-1; 8 nucleotides align to TRBD2. The trim removed 0 bases at V and 4 bases at J, leaving 8 bases unmatched. Looked up from germline, CDR1 is MDHEN and CDR2 is SYDVKM. The CDR3 loop spans 17 amino acids. The CDR3 sequence is CASSLWSTGTRYNEQFF. CDR3 sequence (DNA): TGTGCCAGCAGTTTATGGTCCACCGGGACTAGGTACAATGAGCAGTTCTTC.

The chain is built from TRBV20-1 and TRBJ2-4; 11 nucleotides agree with TRBD2. Gene TRBJ2-7 matches the end of the DNA better, so the J call may be wrong. The CDR3 loop spans 16 amino acids. Germline V lookup: CDR1 DFQATT, CDR2 SNEGSKA (reference sequence). As DNA, the CDR3 is TGCAGTGCTTATGACCCGAGACTAGCGGGAAGCTCCGAGCAGTACTTC. This codes for CSAYDPRLAGSSEQYF.

This chain uses TRBV3-1 with TRBJ1-2; D is perhaps TRBD1 (5 bases). V gave up 3 bases and J gave up 7 bases, with 18 bases separating them. The germline V gene has CDR1 LGHDT and CDR2 YNNKEL (reference sequence). The CDR3 totals 15 residues. DNA for the CDR3: TGTGCCAGCAGCCACCCGGGGGTGGGGTTGCGTGGCTACACCTTC. It translates to CASSHPGVGLRGYTF.

The chain carries TRBV27 and TRBJ2-1; 14 bases match TRBD2. The CDR3 totals 15 residues. The V segment lost 10 bases and the J segment 9 bases; nucleotides outside the gene matches: 11. CDR1 MNHEY and CDR2 SMNVEV come from the germline V gene (reference sequence). The CDR3 nucleotides read TGTGCCATCGCACCGGGGACTAGCGGGAGAACTGAGCAGTTCTTC. This gives the protein CAIAPGTSGRTEQFF.

This chain connects TRBV29-1 to TRBJ2-5; D is undetermined. This CDR3 comprises 15 residues. V was shortened by 2 bases and J by 4 bases, with 17 bases between the two germline ends. CDR1 is SQVTM, CDR2 ANQGSEA, per germline. In nucleotides, the CDR3 is TGCAGCGTTGAAACCCCATATGGGCCAACAGAGACCCAGTACTTC. It specifies CSVETPYGPTETQYF.

The chain uses TRBV4-3 and TRBJ1-6; TRBD1 matches 11 bases. From germline, CDR1 is LGHNA and CDR2 YSLEER. The CDR3 length is 14 residues. The J segment lost 10 bases and the V segment lost 6 bases, leaving 5 bases of the junction unmatched. As DNA, the CDR3 is TGCGCCAGCAGGAGGACAGGGGGCAGGTCACCCCTCCACTTT. This sequence encodes CASRRTGGRSPLHF.

The CDR3: CASSGTQAENIQYF. Written as DNA, the CDR3 is TGTGCCAGCTCGGGGACACAGGCGGAAAACATTCAGTACTTC. The chain joins TRBV18 to TRBJ2-4; maybe TRBD1 (6 bases). The germline CDR1 and CDR2 sequences are KGHSH and LQKENI. Trimming left V 6 bases short and J 5 bases short, with 14 bases between. The CDR3 contains 14 residues.